Presented here are 24 T cell receptor beta chains from one specimen sequenced in a study of beta chain features in type 1 diabetes. Since all of the isolated RNA was reverse transcribed, expressed TCRB transcripts were what got sequenced. Clones were read by immunoSEQ multiplex PCR, and TCRdb kept only the in-frame ones, dropping some. The sample yields 680,000 or so clones, 15% to 18% seen once. Sequences were obtained from naive CD4+ T cells from blood. These receptors were obtained from a man aged 18 to 29 in good health.

This clone was counted only a few times. The chain uses TRBV10-3 and TRBJ1-3, with 7 bases aligning to TRBD1. The J segment lost 0 bases and the V segment lost 6 bases, leaving 8 bases of the junction unmatched. Germline values: CDR1 ENHRY, CDR2 SYGVKD. This CDR3 is 16 amino acids long. DNA of the CDR3: TGTGCCATCAGGGACAGGTGGACCAGCTCTGGAAACACCATATATTTT. This encodes CAIRDRWTSSGNTIYF.

The chain combines TRBV9 with TRBJ2-7; possibly TRBD1 or TRBD2 for D (5 bases each). CDR3 length equals 15 residues. The germline V gene has CDR1 SGDLS and CDR2 YYNGEE. The V and J ends lost 3 bases and 5 bases respectively, with 18 bases between them. The CDR3 loop is CASSAGTAAYNEQYF. The DNA of the CDR3 is TGTGCCAGCAGCGCAGGGACCGCCGCCTACAACGAGCAGTACTTC.

This CDR3 is CSVVGPLGETQYF. DNA of the CDR3: TGCAGCGTTGTTGGGCCTTTGGGAGAGACCCAGTACTTC. This chain joins TRBV29-1 and TRBJ2-5; D remains ambiguous. Germline assignment: CDR1 SQVTM and CDR2 ANQGSEA. The CDR3 is made up of 13 amino acids. Between the trimmed V and J ends, which lost 4 bases and 4 bases, there was a span of 13 bases. Full variable domain (rest looked up from reference TRBV29-1 and TRBJ2-5): SAVISQKPSRDICQRGTSLTIQCQVDSQVTMMFWYRQQPGQSLTLIATANQGSEATYESGFVIDKFPISRPNLTFSTLTVSNMSPEDSSIYLCSVVGPLGETQYFGPGTRLLVL.

The rearrangement links TRBV5-6 to TRBJ2-1; 8 nucleotides agree with TRBD1. In germline, CDR1 is SGHDT, CDR2 YYEEEE. The CDR3 length is 15 residues. Trimming at V came to 4 bases and at J to 0 bases, leaving 3 bases not matched to a gene. The CDR3 region is CASSLGQVSYNEQFF. The CDR3 DNA follows: TGTGCCAGCAGCCTGGGACAGGTCTCCTACAATGAGCAGTTCTTC.

This clone was seen a handful of times. The chain links TRBV29-1 to TRBJ1-3, with D perhaps TRBD1 (5 bases). The germline V gene has CDR1 SQVTM and CDR2 ANQGSEA. V dropped 4 bases and J dropped 4 bases, with 11 bases sitting between them. The CDR3 loop spans 13 amino acids. The chain's CDR3 is CSVASGIGNTIYF. CDR3 nucleotides: TGCAGCGTTGCTTCAGGGATAGGAAACACCATATATTTT. Supplemented by reference TRBV29-1 and TRBJ1-3, the full variable domain reads SAVISQKPSRDICQRGTSLTIQCQVDSQVTMMFWYRQQPGQSLTLIATANQGSEATYESGFVIDKFPISRPNLTFSTLTVSNMSPEDSSIYLCSVASGIGNTIYFGEGSWLTVV.

This clone has just a few counts. This chain links TRBV5-1 with TRBJ1-1; 9 positions agree with TRBD1. The V gene's germline CDR1 is SGHRS and CDR2 YFSETQ. V dropped 1 base and J dropped 1; count of bases not matched to a gene: 8. The CDR3 spans 17 residues. In nucleotides, the CDR3 is TGCGCCAGCAGCTTGACCCTACAGGGGGCGGGGAACACTGAAGCTTTCTTT. Translating it yields CASSLTLQGAGNTEAFF.

This clone has just a few counts. The genes are TRBV7-9 and TRBJ2-7; 8 nucleotides align to TRBD1. The CDR3 covers 17 residues. Germline-derived CDR1 and CDR2 are SEHNR and FQNEAQ (reference sequence). J lost 7 bases, V lost 3 bases, and 17 bases had no gene match. The CDR3 coding sequence is TGTGCCAGCAGCTTGGGGACCCAGGGGGCGCCTGAGGAAGAGCAGTACTTC. Protein: CASSLGTQGAPEEEQYF.

This clone was seen a handful of times. In nucleotides, the CDR3 is TGTGCCAGCAGCCAAAGACCGGGACAACCGAACACTGAAGCTTTCTTT. This encodes CASSQRPGQPNTEAFF. V gene TRBV4-2 combines with J gene TRBJ1-1, with D maybe TRBD1 (6 bases). There are 16 residues in the CDR3. The V end was cut by 2 bases, the J end by 1 base, with 14 bases between. The germline gives CDR1 LGHNA, CDR2 YNFKEQ.

This clone was counted only a few times. This chain joins TRBV5-1 and TRBJ2-7, with a possible D match to TRBD2 (6 bases). Germline V gives CDR1 SGHRS, CDR2 YFSETQ. The V and J ends lost 5 bases and 3 bases respectively, with 24 bases between them. The CDR3 sequence is 17 residues long. The CDR3 loop is CASRLSGGPTGSYEQYF. Here the CDR3 DNA reads TGCGCCAGCAGATTGTCCGGAGGGCCCACCGGAAGCTACGAGCAGTACTTC.

This clone showed up just a few times. The chain combines TRBV7-2 with TRBJ1-2; D is perhaps TRBD1 (5 bases). The CDR3 has 14 residues. Germline V lookup: CDR1 SGHTA, CDR2 FQGNSA. V gave up 1 base and J gave up 3 bases, with 9 bases separating them. Written as DNA, the CDR3 is TGTGCCAGCAGCTTAGGACAGACTTACTATGGCTACACCTTC. This encodes CASSLGQTYYGYTF.

This clone came up a few times. This rearrangement joins TRBV28 to TRBJ1-2; D is unresolved. The CDR3 runs to 12 residues. Trimming took 3 bases from V and 3 from J, leaving 5 bases between them. The V gene's germline CDR1 is MDHEN and CDR2 SYDVKM. The DNA for the CDR3 is TGTGCCAGCAGTTTGTTGTACTATGGCTACACCTTC. It yields the protein CASSLLYYGYTF.

The chain is built from TRBV29-1 and TRBJ1-2, with a tentative D call TRBD1 (6 bases). V shed 0 bases and J shed 7 bases, with 12 bases lying between them. The V gene's germline CDR1 is SQVTM and CDR2 ANQGSEA. The CDR3 covers 13 residues. As DNA, the CDR3 is TGCAGCGTTGAAGATCACAGGGTCGGTGGCTACACCTTC. It yields the protein CSVEDHRVGGYTF.

J is TRBJ2-4 and V is TRBV9; 7 nucleotides match TRBD1. CDR1 is SGDLS and CDR2 is YYNGEE in the germline V gene. CDR3 length equals 14 residues. V lost 5 bases to trimming and J lost 1 base; unmatched junction nucleotides: 3. CDR3 in amino acids: CASSPDRAKNIQYF. As DNA, the CDR3 is TGTGCCAGCAGTCCGGACAGGGCCAAAAACATTCAGTACTTC.

In this sample, this clone turned up a few times. The gene calls are TRBV7-2 and TRBJ1-1; no firm D call. Trimming shortened V by 3 bases and J by 1 base, and 9 bases separated the two germline ends. CDR1 is SGHTA and CDR2 is FQGNSA in the germline V gene. The CDR3 has 14 residues. The CDR3 is CASSFYAGNTEAFF. Here the CDR3 DNA reads TGTGCCAGCAGCTTCTACGCGGGGAACACTGAAGCTTTCTTT.

This clone was counted only a few times. This sequence joins TRBV30 and TRBJ1-5; D perhaps matches TRBD1 (5 bases). V was clipped by 8 bases and J by 2 bases, with 13 bases between them. Germline loops: CDR1 GTSNPN, CDR2 SVGIG (reference sequence). There are 13 residues in the CDR3. The CDR3 DNA reads TGTGCCGTCGGACACGCCCGCAATCAGCCCCAGCATTTT. Translating it yields CAVGHARNQPQHF.

The chain has TRBV7-4 and TRBJ1-4; D is uncertain. The length of the CDR3 is 14 residues. Trimming stripped 5 bases from V and 1 base from J, with 8 bases between. Germline V CDR1 and CDR2: SGHVT, SQSDAQ. The CDR3 DNA is TGTGCCAGCAGCCCCCGGGAAACTAATGAAAAACTGTTTTTT. Its translation is CASSPRETNEKLFF.

The sample holds a few counts of this clone. The V call is TRBV28, the J call TRBJ2-4; D unclear. This CDR3 spans 15 amino acids. V dropped 5 bases and J dropped 0 bases, with 11 bases sitting between them. Germline V gene sequence: CDR1 MDHEN, CDR2 SYDVKM. CDR3 residues: CASSPWTVAKNIQYF. The CDR3, as DNA: TGTGCCAGCAGTCCATGGACGGTAGCCAAAAACATTCAGTACTTC.

A few counts support this clone. This chain joins TRBV7-9 and TRBJ2-5; D may be TRBD2 (7 bases). The CDR3 runs to 14 residues. With 0 bases removed from V and 6 bases from J, the gap between germline ends came to 11 bases. The germline V gene encodes CDR1 SEHNR and CDR2 FQNEAQ (reference sequence). CDR3 sequence (DNA): TGTGCCAGCAGCTTAGCGGGAGGGGGAAAGACCCAGTACTTC. The encoded protein is CASSLAGGGKTQYF.

In its sample, this clone was seen a few times. The V gene is TRBV5-4, the J gene TRBJ2-5; unclear D gene. The germline V and J ends were trimmed by 2 bases and 5 bases, with 10 bases remaining between them. CDR3 length equals 13 residues. In germline, CDR1 is SGHNT, CDR2 YYREEE (reference sequence). CDR3 coding DNA: TGTGCCAGCAGCTTTAGAGCTGAGGAGACCCAGTACTTC. This translates into CASSFRAEETQYF. Based on the CDR3 plus reference TRBV5-4 and TRBJ2-5, the full variable domain is ETGVTQSPTHLIKTRGQQVTLRCSSQSGHNTVSWYQQALGQGPQFIFQYYREEENGRGNFPPRFSGLQFPNYSSELNVNALELDDSALYLCASSFRAEETQYFGPGTRLLVL.

The table lists this clone with a few counts. The chain employs TRBV29-1 and TRBJ1-1; a weak D match, TRBD1 (5 bases). The V gene lost 8 bases and the J gene lost 0 bases, with 13 bases spanning the gap. CDR3 length: 13 amino acids. Germline V gives CDR1 SQVTM, CDR2 ANQGSEA. The CDR3 is CSSRGMMNTEAFF. The CDR3 coding sequence is TGCAGCTCTCGGGGGATGATGAACACTGAAGCTTTCTTT. Combining the CDR3 with reference TRBV29-1 and TRBJ1-1 gives the whole variable domain SAVISQKPSRDICQRGTSLTIQCQVDSQVTMMFWYRQQPGQSLTLIATANQGSEATYESGFVIDKFPISRPNLTFSTLTVSNMSPEDSSIYLCSSRGMMNTEAFFGQGTRLTVV.

The V call is TRBV6-5, the J call TRBJ2-4; D is uncertain. The CDR3 length is 15 residues. V dropped 0 bases and J dropped 6 bases, with 12 bases sitting between them. Germline V lookup: CDR1 MNHEY, CDR2 SVGAGI. The CDR3 protein is CASSYSAARSNIQYF. In nucleotides, the CDR3 is TGTGCCAGCAGTTACTCCGCGGCGAGGTCAAACATTCAGTACTTC.

This clone was detected a few times. The chain recombines TRBV2 with TRBJ2-1; 7 bases agree with TRBD2. J was trimmed by 7 bases and V by 6 bases; bases with no gene match: 3. Germline V lookup: CDR1 SNHLY, CDR2 FYNNEI. The CDR3 sequence is 12 residues long. The CDR3 sequence is CASRGLPNEQFF. As DNA, the CDR3 is TGTGCCAGCAGGGGACTACCTAATGAGCAGTTCTTC.

V is TRBV30 and J is TRBJ2-1, with D possibly being TRBD1 (5 bases). The germline V gene has CDR1 GTSNPN and CDR2 SVGIG (reference sequence). V lost 2 bases, J lost 6 bases, and 8 bases lay in between. The CDR3 length is 12 residues. The CDR3 spells CAWSPQGNEQFF. Here the CDR3 DNA reads TGTGCCTGGAGTCCCCAGGGCAATGAGCAGTTCTTC.

This clone was detected only a few times. V and J are TRBV5-1 and TRBJ2-3, with TRBD2 matching over 10 bases. V lost 4 bases to trimming and J lost 2 bases; unmatched junction nucleotides: 10. This CDR3 has 17 residues. CDR1 and CDR2 from the germline V gene are SGHRS and YFSETQ. In DNA form, the CDR3 reads TGCGCCAGCAGCCTCGCTAGCGGGGGTTTAAACACAGATACGCAGTATTTT. The encoded protein is CASSLASGGLNTDTQYF.